Below, 8 T cell receptor beta chains from the same sample are listed, as sequenced in a study of shared clonotypes between healthy human individuals. Clones were read by immunoSEQ multiplex PCR, and TCRdb kept only the in-frame ones, dropping some. The sample holds fewer than 550,000 clones, around 79% seen once. The sample consisted of PBMCs. These receptor sequences come from a woman between 35 and 50 years old in good health. Some clones in this sample may be carry-over from other donors' samples.

The rearrangement joins TRBV30 to TRBJ1-2; D is perhaps TRBD1 (6 bases). CDR1 is GTSNPN and CDR2 is SVGIG in the germline V gene (reference sequence). The CDR3 is made up of 15 amino acids. V lost 3 bases and J lost 0, with 14 bases in between. CDR3 in amino acids: CAWRTTQGSNYGYTF. The CDR3 bases are TGTGCCTGGAGAACAACCCAGGGGTCTAACTATGGCTACACCTTC.

The V call is TRBV18, the J call TRBJ2-1, with D unresolved. V was pared by 3 bases and J by 7 bases, with 10 bases between. CDR1 is KGHSH and CDR2 is LQKENI in the germline V gene. The CDR3 has 13 amino acids. The CDR3 bases are TGTGCCAGCTCACCGGACCGTGGGAATGAGCAGTTCTTC. Translated: CASSPDRGNEQFF.

The rearrangement joins TRBV2 to TRBJ2-7; 8 bases map to TRBD2. The CDR3 length is 13 residues. J was trimmed by 5 bases and V by 6 bases; bases with no gene match: 6. Germline V gives CDR1 SNHLY, CDR2 FYNNEI. CDR3 residues: CASSYSGNNEQYF. CDR3 DNA: TGTGCCAGCAGCTATAGCGGGAATAACGAGCAGTACTTC.

The chain links TRBV30 to TRBJ1-1; 8 bases match TRBD1. Per the germline V gene, CDR1 is GTSNPN and CDR2 is SVGIG (reference sequence). The CDR3 contains 14 residues. V trimming: 4 bases; J trimming: 7 bases; junction bases outside the gene matches: 11. The CDR3 region has the DNA TGTGCCTGGACCCTGGACAGGGCTCTCCTTGAAGCTTTCTTT. Translation: CAWTLDRALLEAFF.

The chain recombines TRBV5-4 with TRBJ2-7, with 9 bases identical to TRBD2. V was clipped by 0 bases and J by 4 bases; unmatched bases: 5. Germline V CDR1 and CDR2: SGHNT, YYREEE (reference sequence). The CDR3 totals 15 residues. DNA of the CDR3: TGTGCCAGCAGCTTGGCGGCTAGCGGGACATACGAGCAGTACTTC. Its translation is CASSLAASGTYEQYF.

This rearrangement joins TRBV10-3 to TRBJ1-1; 9 bases align to TRBD1. V was clipped by 5 bases and J by 2 bases; unmatched bases: 3. The CDR3 runs to 14 residues. CDR1 is ENHRY, CDR2 SYGVKD, per germline. The CDR3 region is CAISLTGGNTEAFF. CDR3 DNA sequence: TGTGCCATCAGTCTGACAGGGGGAAACACTGAAGCTTTCTTT.

This clone was counted at least ten times. The CDR3 here is CASSQTGTGNHEQYF. CDR3 coding DNA: TGCGCCAGCAGTCAAACCGGGACAGGGAACCACGAGCAGTACTTC. The chain links TRBV23-1 to TRBJ2-7; 9 bases agree with TRBD1. TRBV23-1 is flagged as an ORF with uncertain function. V lost 2 bases, J lost 5 bases, and 7 bases stayed unmatched. CDR3 length: 15 residues.

This chain connects TRBV28 to TRBJ2-2; D gene ambiguous. The length of the CDR3 is 15 residues. Germline V gene sequence: CDR1 MDHEN, CDR2 SYDVKM. Deletions cut 3 bases from V and 2 bases from J, with 10 bases between. The CDR3 bases are TGTGCCAGCAGTTTTTTGAGATCTAACACCGGGGAGCTGTTTTTT. Translating it yields CASSFLRSNTGELFF.